These 18 T cell receptor beta chains came from one sample sequenced in a study of shared clonotypes between healthy human individuals. Here immunoSEQ multiplex PCR was the method, and the copy in TCRdb shows in-frame clones only, minus some. The sample has over a million clones, around 97% seen once. Sequencing was carried out using naive CD4+ T cells sorted from blood. Described subset: CD45RA+ positively selected. The receptors stem from a man aged 25 to 45 in good health.

A single count supports this clone. The genes are TRBV6-5 and TRBJ1-5; D not resolved. Trimming shortened V by 6 bases and J by 5 bases, and 5 bases separated the two germline ends. Germline CDR1 MNHEY, CDR2 SVGAGI. The length of the CDR3 is 11 residues. CDR3 sequence (DNA): TGTGCCAGCAGAGCGGATCAGCCCCAGCATTTT. Its protein is CASRADQPQHF.

V and J are TRBV6-4 and TRBJ2-1, with D maybe TRBD2 (5 bases). The CDR3 totals 14 residues. Trimming stripped 0 bases from V and 7 bases from J, with 10 bases between. Germline-derived CDR1 and CDR2 are MRHNA and SNTAGT. The CDR3 spells CASSDSGIRNEQFF. The CDR3 DNA is TGTGCCAGCAGTGACTCCGGGATAAGGAATGAGCAGTTCTTC.

The chain joins TRBV5-1 to TRBJ2-7, with 8 bases identical to TRBD1. This CDR3 comprises 15 residues. The V gene end was trimmed by 5 bases and the J gene end by 4 bases; junction bases not matched to a gene: 11. The germline CDR1 and CDR2 sequences are SGHRS and YFSETQ. The CDR3 protein is CASSDDRGITYEQYF. The CDR3 coding sequence is TGCGCCAGCAGTGATGACAGGGGTATCACATACGAGCAGTACTTC.

This clone was counted once. The CDR3 sequence is CASSLAGIHEQYF. The DNA for the CDR3 is TGTGCCAGCAGTCTGGCGGGGATCCACGAGCAGTACTTC. The chain is built from TRBV28 and TRBJ2-7; perhaps TRBD2 as D (6 bases). V lost 5 bases, J lost 5 bases, and 13 bases lay in between. Germline V gives CDR1 MDHEN, CDR2 SYDVKM. The CDR3 has 13 amino acids.

The V and J genes are TRBV2 and TRBJ2-3; 16 bases line up with TRBD2. In germline, CDR1 is SNHLY, CDR2 FYNNEI. The V segment lost 3 bases and the J segment 7 bases; nucleotides outside the gene matches: 13. The length of the CDR3 is 19 residues. CDR3 sequence reads: CASSDTNPGTSGRGYTQYF. The CDR3 region has the DNA TGTGCCAGCAGTGATACGAACCCCGGGACTAGCGGGAGGGGATATACGCAGTATTTT.

V is TRBV5-6 and J is TRBJ1-2, with TRBD1 identical over 10 bases. The CDR3 consists of 14 residues. Losses at the gene ends were 0 bases for V and 8 bases for J; bases not matched to a gene: 4. Germline V gene lookup returns CDR1 SGHDT and CDR2 YYEEEE. CDR3 amino acids: CASSLGGQGGGYTF. In DNA, the CDR3 is TGTGCCAGCAGCTTGGGCGGACAGGGGGGAGGCTACACCTTC. Full variable domain (remainder filled in from reference TRBV5-6 and TRBJ1-2): DAGVTQSPTHLIKTRGQQVTLRCSPKSGHDTVSWYQQALGQGPQFIFQYYEEEERQRGNFPDRFSGHQFPNYSSELNVNALLLGDSALYLCASSLGGQGGGYTFGSGTRLTVV.

This rearrangement joins TRBV10-2 to TRBJ2-3; D gene ambiguous. V was pared by 7 bases and J by 6 bases, with 20 bases between. CDR3 length: 15 amino acids. Germline CDR1 reads WSHSY; CDR2 reads SAAADI. The CDR3 is CASTSLRPRKDTQYF. The CDR3 DNA reads TGCGCCAGCACCTCTCTGCGGCCACGTAAGGATACGCAGTATTTT.

The chain joins TRBV28 to TRBJ2-5; 9 bases are a match to TRBD2. CDR1 is MDHEN and CDR2 is SYDVKM in the germline V gene. The CDR3 sequence is 16 residues long. The junction had 10 bases not matched to a gene; V was cut back by 6 bases and J by 2 bases. Here the CDR3 reads CASRLTATSGQETQYF. CDR3 DNA sequence: TGTGCCAGCAGACTAACCGCGACTAGCGGACAAGAGACCCAGTACTTC.

J is TRBJ1-1 and V is TRBV5-1; 7 positions agree with TRBD1. There are 14 residues in the CDR3. Germline trimming cut 1 base from V and 3 bases from J; bases unmatched to any gene: 3. Looked up from germline, CDR1 is SGHRS and CDR2 is YFSETQ. Here the CDR3 reads CASSLLTGDTEAFF. For the CDR3, the DNA is TGCGCCAGCAGCTTGTTAACAGGGGACACTGAAGCTTTCTTT.

The chain is built from TRBV28 and TRBJ2-7; D not certain. Between the trimmed V and J ends, which lost 7 bases and 3 bases, there was a span of 7 bases. The germline gives CDR1 MDHEN, CDR2 SYDVKM. CDR3 length equals 11 residues. The CDR3 DNA follows: TGTGCCAGCAACCTGAACTACGAGCAGTACTTC. This encodes CASNLNYEQYF.

The chain couples TRBV19 to TRBJ1-5, with D unresolved. The germline CDR1 and CDR2 sequences are LNHDA and SQIVND (reference sequence). Trimming removed 3 bases from V and 4 bases from J, with 13 bases in between. CDR3 length: 15 amino acids. DNA of the CDR3: TGTGCCAGTAGTATCTCAGGAAGAGGTAATCAGCCCCAGCATTTT. Its translation: CASSISGRGNQPQHF.

The chain carries TRBV29-1 and TRBJ2-2; a weak D match, TRBD2 (5 bases). CDR1 and CDR2 (germline): SQVTM, ANQGSEA. With 5 bases removed from V and 5 bases from J, the gap between germline ends came to 9 bases. The CDR3 extends over 12 amino acids. The CDR3 region has the DNA TGCAGCGTTCAGAGGGATACCGGGGAGCTGTTTTTT. The encoded protein is CSVQRDTGELFF.

This chain joins TRBV5-6 and TRBJ1-2; 10 positions agree with TRBD1. CDR3 length equals 16 residues. Trimming removed 4 bases from V and 5 bases from J; junction bases left unmatched: 11. Germline CDR1 reads SGHDT; CDR2 reads YYEEEE. CDR3 loop: CASSKGQGTFDYGYTF. The CDR3 DNA is TGTGCCAGCAGCAAGGGACAGGGGACATTTGATTATGGCTACACCTTC.

This clone was observed once. The rearrangement links TRBV5-6 to TRBJ2-1; TRBD2 might be the D (5 bases). Germline loops: CDR1 SGHDT, CDR2 YYEEEE. The CDR3 is 15 amino acids. The V end lost 0 bases, the J end lost 5 bases, and 12 bases lay between the germline ends. The CDR3 DNA reads TGTGCCAGCAGCTTGGAGTCTAGCCTACACAATGAGCAGTTCTTC. It is translated as CASSLESSLHNEQFF.

This clone came up once. The CDR3 loop reads CASMRGSSGNYGYTF. CDR3 nucleotides: TGTGCCAGCATGAGGGGGTCTTCGGGTAACTATGGCTACACCTTC. The chain couples TRBV6-5 to TRBJ1-2; weak D call: TRBD1 (6 bases). V lost 7 bases and J lost 1, with 16 bases in between. The CDR3 loop spans 15 amino acids. Germline V gene lookup returns CDR1 MNHEY and CDR2 SVGAGI.

Note on this clone: A read error may produce the germline difference seen at one junction end. The rearrangement uses TRBV13 and TRBJ2-3, with D perhaps TRBD1 (5 bases). Germline V gives CDR1 PRHDT, CDR2 FYEKMQ (reference sequence). The CDR3 is 11 residues long. CDR3 nucleotides: TGTGCCAGCAGCCTGCAGGGCTTTCCGCGTTTT. It codes for CASSLQGFPRF.

This clone is a singleton in its sample. The J gene is TRBJ1-5, the V gene TRBV28, with a possible D match to TRBD1 (6 bases). Germline V gives CDR1 MDHEN, CDR2 SYDVKM. The CDR3 has 14 residues. V was clipped by 5 bases and J by 3 bases, with 11 bases between them. The CDR3 region has the DNA TGTGCCAGCAGTCCACAGGGCCTCAATCAGCCCCAGCATTTT. Translation: CASSPQGLNQPQHF.

The chain carries TRBV6-1 and TRBJ1-3; possible D gene TRBD1, 6 bases. Trimming left V 2 bases short and J 5 bases short, with 10 bases between. The CDR3 contains 14 residues. CDR1 and CDR2 from the germline V gene are MNHNS and SASEGT. The CDR3 region is CASSETGHRNTIYF. As DNA, the CDR3 is TGTGCCAGCAGTGAAACAGGGCACCGAAACACCATATATTTT.